These T cell receptor beta chains were read from a single sample in a study of T cells in Graves' hyperthyroidism and ophthalmopathy. Each CDR3 protein is one row after TCRdb ran MiXCR on the multiplex PCR reads. Of around 300,000 distinct CDR3 sequences listed, approximately 15% are singletons. What was sequenced was blood. These receptors were collected from a woman between 40 and 50 years old with Graves' hyperthyroidism. CDR3s include the opening cysteine and the closing phenylalanine or tryptophan. The order of the fields is V gene, J gene, CDR3 length, clone size, D gene, CDR3 protein, CDR3 DNA. A D gene is named only where the DNA matches it firmly. Not all rows give a size; the values are once, few, many and, for expanded clones, a class.

>TRBV9|TRBJ1-1|15|many|TRBD1
CASSVAGQVGAEAFF
TGTGCCAGCAGCGTAGCGGGACAGGTTGGGGCGGAAGCTTTCTTT
>TRBV28|TRBJ1-5|13|many|-
CASNPIRVQPQHF
TGTGCCAGCAACCCCATACGGGTCCAGCCCCAGCATTTT
>TRBV7-2|TRBJ2-1|14|many|-
CASSAGLGGNEQFF
TGTGCCAGCAGCGCGGGCCTGGGAGGCAATGAGCAGTTCTTC
>TRBV9|TRBJ2-1|14|few|-
CASSVGGTTSWQFF
TGTGCCAGCAGCGTAGGAGGGACCACCTCGTGGCAGTTCTTC
>TRBV6-1|TRBJ2-6|19|many|TRBD1
CASSLRVDRGFAGANVLTF
TGTGCCAGCTCCTTAAGGGTAGACAGGGGATTTGCTGGGGCCAACGTCCTGACTTTC
>TRBV7-9|TRBJ2-1|16|many|TRBD2
CASSLAPGGPSGEQFF
TGTGCCAGCAGCTTAGCGCCGGGAGGGCCGTCGGGTGAGCAGTTCTTC
>TRBV13|TRBJ1-2|15|many|-
CASSAGLRDTYGYTF
TGTGCCAGCAGCGCAGGACTGAGGGATACCTATGGCTACACCTTC
>TRBV24-1|TRBJ2-5|14|few|-
CATSDLGGEETQYF
TGTGCCACCAGTGATTTGGGGGGTGAGGAGACCCAGTACTTC
>TRBV12-3/TRBV12-4|TRBJ2-5|11|many|-
CASSFKETQYF
TGTGCCAGCAGTTTTAAAGAGACCCAGTACTTC
>TRBV10-2|TRBJ1-1|15|few|-
CASSEWEGRNTEAFF
TGCGCCAGCAGTGAATGGGAGGGGAGAAACACTGAAGCTTTCTTT
>TRBV10-3|TRBJ2-3|15|-|TRBD1
CAISETGDNTDTQYF
TGTGCCATCAGTGAGACAGGGGATAACACAGATACGCAGTATTTT
>TRBV12-3/TRBV12-4|TRBJ2-4|15|many|TRBD2
CASSLARGGANIQYF
TGTGCCAGCAGTTTAGCGCGGGGGGGAGCAAACATTCAGTACTTC
>TRBV10-2|TRBJ2-2|20|few|TRBD2
CASSIRAGTSGIRYTGELFF
TGCGCCAGCAGTATACGCGCCGGGACTAGCGGGATTCGGTACACCGGGGAGCTGTTTTTT